This T cell receptor beta chain stems from a study of read filtering for tumor transcriptome and immune sequencing (dated by TCRdb to about 2020). Regarding the study in general: Of the patients in the cohort, approximately 17 were male and over twelve were female, and their mean age was about 68 years, with a range of about 47 to 85. TCR-region mapped reads per sample ranged from about 3.5 to 11 million with IR-seq versus only about 75 to 1273 with RNA-seq. After DNase treatment, whole-transcriptome libraries were prepared using the TruSeq RNA Access Library Prep Kit. The study compared TCR repertoires from targeted immune repertoire sequencing and bulk whole-transcriptome sequencing run on the same bone marrow samples. Under revised international staging, roughly 8 patients fell into R-ISS I, about 17 into R-ISS II and roughly 7 into R-ISS III. A main aim was a read-filtering strategy for immune repertoire data, specifically whether clonotypes supported by a single read should be removed.

TCR libraries were built from roughly 370 ng RNA with the Immunoverse kit, using molecular barcoded adaptors covering alpha/delta and beta/gamma chains. TCR library preparation was performed with the same RNA that was used for transcriptome sequencing. Sequencing of the TCR libraries was done on an Illumina HiSeq 4000 with 2 x 150 cycles. In the paper's pipeline: MiXCR aligned TCR reads to human V, D, J and C references and assembled the aligned reads into CDR3 clonotypes, with quality filtering and error correction included. The tcR package in R was used to analyze clonotype counts and gene usage diversity. Raw mapping reads were checked after the RNA-seq reads had been mapped by STAR aligner version 2.5.3a onto the human GRCh37 genome. To test how sequencing depth affects detected clonotypes, IR-seq fastq files were randomly downsampled with Seqtk 1.3. TCRdb cleaned the public reads at Q25 with fastp, built clones with MiXCR and kept in-frame beta chains. All rows with the same CDR3 protein become a single entry with the most common DNA and genes. TCRdb, rather than the study authors, made the V and J calls. Across this sample there are around 140,000 distinct CDR3 sequences, with less than 15% seen only once. The top ten clonotypes cover around 8.2% of the sample.

Every patient had bone marrow sampled at the time of active disease. Ficoll-Hypaque density gradient centrifugation was used to isolate bone marrow mononuclear cells. Myeloma plasma cells were removed and CD138-negative cells were obtained by negative selection following labeling with CD138 magnetic microbeads on a MACS separator. Flow cytometry with CD138 antibodies on an Attune NxT was used to check how pure the isolated cells were. TRIzol reagent was used to extract total RNA, and a NanoDrop spectrophotometer was used to quantify the extracted RNA. Paired RNA-seq and IR-seq were performed on each patient's CD138-negative bone marrow sample. From V the trimming removes 1 base and from J it removes 5 bases, while the gene matches leave 3 bases of the junction unaccounted for. The CDR3, cysteine through phenylalanine, is 15 amino acids long. The read is trimmed to its CDR3 DNA, 45 bases read in frame from base 1. Based on the germline V gene (reference sequence), the CDR1 and CDR2 sequences are DFQATT and SNEGSKA.

This clonotype occurred many times. The antigen it binds to is not known. Base qualities are not at hand, and no much larger clone is one base apart. The paper's findings and limits, for the study overall: The correlation between IR-seq and RNA-seq shared clonotype proportions was increased by removal of single-read clonotypes. Compared with RNA-seq, IR-seq captured clonotypes at much greater depth and more reliably, and a smaller IR-seq throughput was enough to identify most of the shared clonotypes. Single-read clonotypes made up roughly four fifths of clonotypes but about 3.2% of total reads in IR-seq, and under 75% of clonotypes and about 45% of reads in RNA-seq. Rather than purified T cells, the sorted CD138-negative fraction was a mixed bone marrow immune population.

Recombination connected TRBV20-1 to TRBJ2-3, with TRBD2 identical over 13 junction bases. Input material: a population of CD138-negative cells sorted from bone marrow. The cell subset or site tag for this specimen amounts to: bone marrow mononuclear cells depleted of CD138+ plasma/myeloma cells by negative magnetic selection. The clonotype originates from a donor aged 40 or over with multiple myeloma. The nucleotide sequence is given as TGCAGTGCTAGAGGGACTAGCGGGAGAGGAGATACGCAGTATTTT. Translated, it gives CSARGTSGRGDTQYF.